The 30 T cell receptor beta chains listed next were all sequenced from one sample in a study of OX40 agonist ivuxolimab in advanced cancers. The table came from immunoSEQ multiplex PCR; TCRdb's copy has only in-frame clones and leaves some out. Altogether tens of thousands of clones are present, roughly 89% being singletons, with the ten largest covering roughly 4.4%. Sequences were derived from CD4+ or CD8+ T cells sorted from blood, sampled in a trial of the OX40 agonist ivuxolimab. These receptors all come from an adult with an advanced solid tumor such as melanoma, head and neck, liver or kidney cancer.

The V gene is TRBV30, the J gene TRBJ1-1, with 7 bases aligning to TRBD1. The CDR3 runs 13 residues. V lost 4 bases and J lost 0; bases outside the gene matches: 2. Germline lookup yields CDR1 GTSNPN and CDR2 SVGIG (reference sequence). The CDR3 region has the DNA TGTGCCTGGACGGACAGGATGAACACTGAAGCTTTCTTT. It is translated as CAWTDRMNTEAFF.

This chain connects TRBV7-9 to TRBJ2-1, with 9 bases lining up with TRBD2. The CDR3 totals 13 residues. Per germline, CDR1 SEHNR and CDR2 FQNEAQ (reference sequence). J was trimmed by 5 bases and V by 6 bases; bases with no gene match: 2. The CDR3 spells CASRAGGNNEQFF. DNA for the CDR3: TGTGCCAGCAGGGCGGGAGGGAACAATGAGCAGTTCTTC.

This clone was counted between two and nine times. Other DNA sequences in the sample encode the same CDR3. This rearrangement joins TRBV7-9 to TRBJ1-1, with TRBD1 matching over 8 bases. CDR3 size: 12 residues. The germline gives CDR1 SEHNR, CDR2 FQNEAQ (reference sequence). Trimming cost V 4 bases and J 8 bases; bases outside gene matches: 3. CDR3 loop: CASSWTGTEAFF. CDR3 nucleotides: TGTGCCAGCAGCTGGACAGGGACGGAAGCTTTCTTT.

J is TRBJ1-3 and V is TRBV28, with D unresolved. In germline, CDR1 is MDHEN, CDR2 SYDVKM. Trimming took 3 bases from V and 0 from J, leaving 6 bases between them. There are 14 residues in the CDR3. The CDR3 is CASSFQTSGNTIYF. The CDR3 coding sequence is TGTGCCAGCAGTTTCCAGACCTCTGGAAACACCATATATTTT.

The chain is built from TRBV5-1 and TRBJ1-1, with D uncertain. Germline V CDR1 and CDR2: SGHRS, YFSETQ. The V end was cut by 3 bases, the J end by 6 bases, with 12 bases between. The CDR3 loop spans 13 amino acids. DNA for the CDR3: TGCGCCAGCAGCTGGGAATCAGGCTCTGAAGCTTTCTTT. Translating it yields CASSWESGSEAFF. The entire variable domain, with the rest obtained from reference TRBV5-1 and TRBJ1-1, is as follows: KAGVTQTPRYLIKTRGQQVTLSCSPISGHRSVSWYQQTPGQGLQFLFEYFSETQRNKGNFPGRFSGRQFSNSRSEMNVSTLELGDSALYLCASSWESGSEAFFGQGTRLTVV.

The chain joins TRBV28 to TRBJ2-1, with D uncertain. The CDR3 consists of 11 residues. V gave up 5 bases and J gave up 10 bases, with 9 bases separating them. CDR1 is MDHEN and CDR2 is SYDVKM in the germline V gene. The CDR3 protein is CASSAPREQFF. CDR3 nucleotides: TGTGCCAGCAGTGCCCCCCGGGAGCAGTTCTTC.

The genes are TRBV19 and TRBJ1-5; D call uncertain. The CDR3 is 14 amino acids. V lost 7 bases and J 2 bases, leaving 12 bases between the germline ends. Per the germline V gene, CDR1 is LNHDA and CDR2 is SQIVND (reference sequence). The CDR3 loop reads CASNPESGNQPQHF. The CDR3 DNA reads as TGTGCCAGTAATCCCGAAAGTGGCAATCAGCCCCAGCATTTT. Drawing the rest from reference TRBV19 and TRBJ1-5, the complete variable domain is DGGITQSPKYLFRKEGQNVTLSCEQNLNHDAMYWYRQDPGQGLRLIYYSQIVNDFQKGDIAEGYSVSREKKESFPLTVTSAQKNPTAFYLCASNPESGNQPQHFGDGTRLSIL.

There are a few counts of this clone. The chain employs TRBV18 and TRBJ2-6; no clear D gene. CDR1 is KGHSH, CDR2 LQKENI, per germline. V gave up 0 bases and J gave up 8 bases, with 20 bases separating them. The CDR3 is 18 amino acids. Here the CDR3 reads CASSPPNGPPYDPNVLTF. Here the CDR3 DNA reads TGTGCCAGCTCACCACCGAATGGACCCCCCTACGATCCCAACGTCCTGACTTTC.

As concerns this clone: Distinct nucleotide sequences in the sample also encode this CDR3. CDR3 sequence (DNA): TGTGCCAGCAGTTACTCGAGGGGCTATCAAGAGACCCAGTACTTC. Its translation is CASSYSRGYQETQYF. The J gene is TRBJ2-5, the V gene TRBV6-5, with D perhaps matching TRBD1 or TRBD2 (5 bases each). The germline gives CDR1 MNHEY, CDR2 SVGAGI. This CDR3 is built from 15 residues. V was cut by 0 bases and J by 2 bases, with 10 bases left in between.

The chain uses TRBV7-6 and TRBJ1-4, with unresolved D. Germline V gives CDR1 SGHVS, CDR2 FNYEAQ. V lost 1 base to trimming and J lost 4 bases, with 10 bases between them. This CDR3 has 15 residues. Written as DNA, the CDR3 is TGTGCCAGCAGCTTAGAACCAGCTTTTAATGAAAAACTGTTTTTT. This codes for CASSLEPAFNEKLFF. The full variable domain, with the rest looked up from reference TRBV7-6 and TRBJ1-4, is GAGVSQSPRYKVTKRGQDVALRCDPISGHVSLYWYRQALGQGPEFLTYFNYEAQQDKSGLPNDRFSAERPEGSISTLTIQRTEQRDSAMYRCASSLEPAFNEKLFFGSGTQLSVL.

The chain joins TRBV28 to TRBJ2-5, with D maybe TRBD2 (6 bases). This CDR3 comprises 15 residues. Germline V gene data show CDR1 as MDHEN and CDR2 as SYDVKM. The V and J ends lost 4 bases and 2 bases respectively, with 14 bases between them. Written as DNA, the CDR3 is TGTGCCAGCAGTTACGGGCGGGACTTTCAAGAGACCCAGTACTTC. Translating gives CASSYGRDFQETQYF.

The chain employs TRBV6-6 and TRBJ2-1; D not certain. V was shortened by 6 bases and J by 0 bases, with 12 bases between the two germline ends. Germline V lookup: CDR1 MNHNY, CDR2 SVGAGI (reference sequence). The length of the CDR3 is 15 residues. In nucleotides, the CDR3 is TGTGCCAGCAGCTTCCGACCGAGCTCCTACAATGAGCAGTTCTTC. Amino acids: CASSFRPSSYNEQFF.

The chain recombines TRBV5-1 with TRBJ2-1, with 7 bases matching TRBD2. This CDR3 comprises 15 residues. The germline V gene encodes CDR1 SGHRS and CDR2 YFSETQ. J gave up 10 bases and V 0 bases, and 10 bases lay outside the gene matches. CDR3 amino acids: CASSLVREVRSEQFF. The CDR3 nucleotides are TGCGCCAGCAGCTTGGTACGGGAGGTTCGATCCGAGCAGTTCTTC.

The gene calls are TRBV5-5 and TRBJ2-5; D not certain. The V end was cut by 1 base, the J end by 2 bases, with 9 bases between. This CDR3 is 14 amino acids long. CDR1 and CDR2 (germline): SGHKS, YYEKEE (reference sequence). The CDR3 DNA sequence: TGTGCCAGCAGCTTGCCCCGGACGCAAGAGACCCAGTACTTC. This translates into CASSLPRTQETQYF.

This clone rates as medium-sized. The chain joins TRBV7-9 to TRBJ2-1; no firm D call. V shed 5 bases and J shed 4 bases, with 9 bases lying between them. The length of the CDR3 is 13 residues. Germline assignment: CDR1 SEHNR and CDR2 FQNEAQ (reference sequence). Here the CDR3 DNA reads TGTGCCAGCAGCCAAAGCGTGTACAATGAGCAGTTCTTC. This gives the protein CASSQSVYNEQFF.

This rearrangement joins TRBV19 to TRBJ1-1; possible D gene TRBD1, 6 bases. CDR1 is LNHDA, CDR2 SQIVND, per germline (reference sequence). The CDR3 is 15 residues long. With 7 bases removed from V and 0 bases from J, the gap between germline ends came to 15 bases. CDR3 DNA sequence: TGTGCCAGTAAGACGGAGGCAGGGGTGAACACTGAAGCTTTCTTT. Protein product: CASKTEAGVNTEAFF.

In regard to this clone: Other DNA variants within this sample encode the same CDR3. The chain couples TRBV19 to TRBJ2-7, with 9 positions matching TRBD1. CDR1 and CDR2 (germline): LNHDA, SQIVND (reference sequence). V lost 4 bases to trimming and J lost 6 bases; unmatched junction nucleotides: 10. This CDR3 region has 15 residues. The DNA of the CDR3 is TGTGCCAGTAGTAGATCCGGGACAGGGATGGGCGAGCAGTACTTC. Encoded protein: CASSRSGTGMGEQYF.

On this clone itself: The junction and the germline gene differ at one end; a read error may be behind it. This chain links TRBV7-7 with TRBJ1-4; tentative D call: TRBD1 (5 bases). The CDR3 length is 14 residues. The V gene's germline CDR1 is SSHAT and CDR2 FNYEAQ (reference sequence). CDR3: CASSYPRVGEKLFF. The CDR3 nucleotides read TGTGCTAGCAGCTACCCCAGGGTTGGGGAAAAACTGTTTTTT.

This sequence joins TRBV15 and TRBJ1-1; D uncertain. The CDR3 covers 14 residues. Germline V CDR1 and CDR2: LNHNV, YYDKDF (reference sequence). V lost 0 bases and J 5 bases, leaving 10 bases between the germline ends. CDR3 amino acids: CATSRDTGYTEAFF. The CDR3 DNA follows: TGTGCCACCAGCAGAGATACGGGTTATACTGAAGCTTTCTTT.

V and J are TRBV7-4 and TRBJ2-4, with TRBD2 as a possible D gene (7 bases). The CDR3 spans 16 residues. Trimming stripped 5 bases from V and 2 bases from J, with 16 bases between. Germline V CDR1 and CDR2: SGHVT, SQSDAQ. The CDR3 loop reads CASSLGGAGTKNIQYF. CDR3 bases: TGTGCCAGCAGCCTTGGGGGGGCCGGAACCAAAAACATTCAGTACTTC.

The CDR3 sequence is CASSLMGGQGADNEQFF. The CDR3 coding sequence is TGTGCCAGCAGCCTGATGGGGGGACAGGGGGCGGACAATGAGCAGTTCTTC. This chain links TRBV4-2 with TRBJ2-1; 12 bases match TRBD1. The V segment lost 4 bases and the J segment 5 bases; nucleotides outside the gene matches: 9. Germline CDR1 is LGHNA and CDR2 is YNFKEQ. The CDR3 has 17 residues.

The gene calls are TRBV30 and TRBJ2-1; no firm D call. Per germline, CDR1 GTSNPN and CDR2 SVGIG (reference sequence). This CDR3 contains 14 residues. Trimming cost V 2 bases and J 4 bases, with 12 bases left between them. This chain's CDR3 is CAWSKSWRYNEQFF. The CDR3 bases are TGTGCCTGGAGTAAAAGCTGGAGATACAATGAGCAGTTCTTC.

The V call is TRBV4-2, the J call TRBJ2-6; 7 bases agree with TRBD2. Per germline, CDR1 LGHNA and CDR2 YNFKEQ. Germline trimming cut 0 bases from V and 2 bases from J; bases unmatched to any gene: 1. This CDR3 region has 16 residues. The DNA of the CDR3 is TGTGCCAGCAGCCAAGATGGGAGGGCTGGGGCCAACGTCCTGACTTTC. This codes for CASSQDGRAGANVLTF.

This chain links TRBV23-1 with TRBJ1-2; perhaps TRBD1 as D (6 bases). TRBV23-1 carries the ORF label, with uncertain function. Trimming stripped 0 bases from V and 4 bases from J, with 12 bases between. The CDR3 consists of 15 residues. CDR3 in amino acids: CASSQSRRGCYGYTF. The DNA for the CDR3 is TGCGCCAGCAGTCAATCGAGGAGGGGGTGCTATGGCTACACCTTC.

This clone has a single count. The chain joins TRBV27 to TRBJ1-1, with 8 bases identical to TRBD1. The CDR3 length is 16 residues. J was trimmed by 0 bases and V by 1 base; bases with no gene match: 4. CDR1 is MNHEY, CDR2 SMNVEV, per germline (reference sequence). CDR3 sequence: CASSLYTGGLNTEAFF. Here the CDR3 DNA reads TGTGCCAGCAGTTTATACACAGGGGGACTGAACACTGAAGCTTTCTTT.

This clone was observed a handful of times. V is TRBV6-1 and J is TRBJ2-1; D gene ambiguous. Trimming took 4 bases from V and 9 from J, leaving 4 bases between them. Germline assignment: CDR1 MNHNS and CDR2 SASEGT. There are 10 residues in the CDR3. CDR3 nucleotides: TGTGCCAGCAGTGTAGGTGAGCAGTTCTTC. Its translation is CASSVGEQFF.

The chain uses TRBV28 and TRBJ2-2; D might be TRBD1 (6 bases). The germline V gene encodes CDR1 MDHEN and CDR2 SYDVKM. Trimming cost V 6 bases and J 4 bases, with 15 bases left between them. The CDR3 sequence is 15 residues long. CDR3 bases: TGTGCCAGCAGGTACAGGGCGCGTGGCACCGGGGAGCTGTTTTTT. Amino acid sequence: CASRYRARGTGELFF.

This clone was picked up one time. The chain links TRBV6-6 to TRBJ1-2; no definite D call. Trimming pared 5 bases from V and 7 bases from J, leaving 14 bases between. The CDR3 has 13 amino acids. Germline values: CDR1 MNHNY, CDR2 SVGAGI (reference sequence). CDR3 coding DNA: TGTGCCAGCAGTGATACCCCGAGTCGTGGCTACACCTTC. This translates into CASSDTPSRGYTF.

The chain has TRBV4-1 and TRBJ2-5, with a possible D match to TRBD2 (7 bases). Deletions cut 6 bases from V and 0 bases from J, with 17 bases between. The CDR3 loop spans 16 amino acids. From germline, CDR1 is MGHRA and CDR2 YSYEKL. CDR3 amino acids: CASSERVGGDQETQYF. CDR3 nucleotide sequence: TGCGCCAGCAGTGAAAGAGTAGGGGGGGACCAAGAGACCCAGTACTTC.

The chain recombines TRBV5-4 with TRBJ2-7; 9 nucleotides agree with TRBD1. Trimming cost V 4 bases and J 5 bases; bases outside gene matches: 10. In germline, CDR1 is SGHNT, CDR2 YYREEE (reference sequence). The CDR3 has 15 amino acids. CDR3 nucleotides: TGTGCCAGCAGCACCCGGGACAGGGCGGTCCACGAGCAGTACTTC. This encodes CASSTRDRAVHEQYF. Full variable domain (outside the CDR3, taken from reference TRBV5-4 and TRBJ2-7): ETGVTQSPTHLIKTRGQQVTLRCSSQSGHNTVSWYQQALGQGPQFIFQYYREEENGRGNFPPRFSGLQFPNYSSELNVNALELDDSALYLCASSTRDRAVHEQYFGPGTRLTVT.